This T cell receptor beta chain appears in the sequencing data of a study of CD4 T cells in relation to SARS-CoV-2 and coronaviruses. Study information: After 10 days of antigen culture, PBMC TCR beta CDR3s were sequenced.

Comments on this clone: Its antigen is as yet unknown.

Some clones are missing from TCRdb's copy, which holds only in-frame ones; the method was immunoSEQ multiplex PCR. Here the sample spans about 22,000 clones, 55% to 80% being singletons. This CDR3 is built from 15 residues. The germline gives CDR1 SGHNT, CDR2 YENEEA. V lost 5 bases, J lost 0 bases, and 13 bases lay in between. Before the COVID-19 pandemic, during about 2011-2019, CD4+ T cells were taken from unexposed donors. CD4+ T cells were isolated from the cells after roughly 11 days of culture. Testing used SARS-CoV-2 S/N and four cold-coronavirus spikes on unexposed-donor CD4+ T cells, cells permitting. PBMCs were plated at 1.5 million to 2 million per well in IL-2-containing medium. Fresh IL-2 medium replaced half the medium on days 3 and 7.

This receptor was obtained from a human donor in good health. The material sequenced was CD4+ T cells from PBMCs, cultured in vitro. The V gene is TRBV11-3, the J gene TRBJ1-1, with D possibly matching TRBD1 (6 bases). CDR3 amino acids: CASSAGTSLNTEAFF. Written as DNA, the CDR3 is TGTGCCAGCAGCGCAGGGACATCTCTGAACACTGAAGCTTTCTTT. Supplemented by reference TRBV11-3 and TRBJ1-1, the full variable domain reads EAGVVQSPRYKIIEKKQPVAFWCNPISGHNTLYWYLQNLGQGPELLIRYENEEAVDDSQLPKDRFSAERLKGVDSTLKIQPAELGDSAVYLCASSAGTSLNTEAFFGQGTRLTVV.